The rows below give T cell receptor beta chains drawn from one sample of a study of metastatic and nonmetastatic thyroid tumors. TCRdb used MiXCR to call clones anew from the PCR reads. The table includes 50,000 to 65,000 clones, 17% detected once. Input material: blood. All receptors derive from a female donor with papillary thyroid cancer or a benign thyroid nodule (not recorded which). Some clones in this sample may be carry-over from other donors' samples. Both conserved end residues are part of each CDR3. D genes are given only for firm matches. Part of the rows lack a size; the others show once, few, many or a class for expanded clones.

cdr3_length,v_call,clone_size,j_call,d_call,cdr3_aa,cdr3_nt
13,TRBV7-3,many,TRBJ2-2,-,CASSSWVTGELFF,TGTGCCAGCAGCTCTTGGGTTACCGGGGAGCTGTTTTTT
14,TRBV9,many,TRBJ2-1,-,CASSVVASFNEQFF,TGTGCCAGCAGCGTAGTGGCTAGCTTTAATGAGCAGTTCTTC
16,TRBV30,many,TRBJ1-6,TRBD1,CAWSPDRSTLSSPLHF,TGTGCCTGGAGCCCGGACAGGTCAACGTTAAGTTCACCCCTCCACTTT
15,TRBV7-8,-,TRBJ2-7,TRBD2,CASSPQRGTDYEQYF,TGTGCCAGCAGCCCCCAGCGGGGGACGGACTACGAGCAGTACTTC
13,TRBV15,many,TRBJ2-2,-,CATSRGGTGELFF,TGTGCCACCAGCAGAGGTGGCACCGGGGAGCTGTTTTTT
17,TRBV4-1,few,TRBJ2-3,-,CASSQRSRQENTDTQYF,TGCGCCAGCAGCCAGAGGTCGAGACAGGAGAACACAGATACGCAGTATTTT
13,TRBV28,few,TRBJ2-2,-,CASIFQGDGDLFF,TGTGCCAGCATCTTCCAGGGAGACGGGGATCTGTTTTTT
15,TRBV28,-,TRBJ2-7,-,CASGRWGASPYEQYF,TGTGCCAGCGGCCGTTGGGGGGCGTCCCCCTACGAGCAGTACTTC
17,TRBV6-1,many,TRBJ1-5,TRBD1,CASSGRTGGISNQPQHF,TGTGCCAGCAGTGGAAGGACAGGGGGCATAAGCAATCAGCCCCAGCATTTT
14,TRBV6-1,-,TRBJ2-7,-,CASSPRYSVVEQYF,TGTGCCAGCAGTCCCCGGTACAGTGTGGTCGAGCAGTACTTC
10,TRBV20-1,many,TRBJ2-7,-,CSANRDEQYF,TGCAGTGCAAACAGGGACGAGCAGTACTTC
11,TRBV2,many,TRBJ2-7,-,CASSGRREQYF,TGTGCCAGCAGTGGTCGAAGGGAGCAGTACTTC
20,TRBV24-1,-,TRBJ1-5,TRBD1,CATSDPSGRRQGRRNKPQHF,TGTGCCACCAGTGACCCCAGTGGGCGGAGACAGGGGCGAAGAAATAAGCCCCAGCATTTT
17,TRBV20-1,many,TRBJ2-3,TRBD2,CSARGSSGSRPTDTQYF,TGCAGTGCTAGAGGGTCTAGCGGGAGCCGGCCCACAGATACGCAGTATTTT
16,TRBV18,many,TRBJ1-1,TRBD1,CASSPPTGGRHTEAFF,TGTGCCAGCTCACCCCCGACAGGGGGCAGGCACACTGAAGCTTTCTTT
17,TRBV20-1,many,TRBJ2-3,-,CSARGSEPSTSTDTQYF,TGCAGTGCTAGAGGAAGCGAACCGTCGACTAGCACAGATACGCAGTATTTT
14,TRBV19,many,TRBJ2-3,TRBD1,CASSGTGLADTQYF,TGTGCCAGTAGTGGGACAGGCCTAGCAGATACGCAGTATTTT
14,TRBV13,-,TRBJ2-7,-,CASSLGLGRSEQYF,TGTGCCAGCAGCTTAGGCCTGGGAAGGAGCGAGCAGTACTTC
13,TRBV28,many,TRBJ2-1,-,CASSGVSYNEQFF,TGTGCCAGCAGTGGGGTTTCCTACAATGAGCAGTTCTTC
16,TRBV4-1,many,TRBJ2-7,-,CASSQAPGLVSYEQYF,TGCGCCAGCAGCCAAGCTCCGGGACTGGTCTCCTACGAGCAGTACTTC
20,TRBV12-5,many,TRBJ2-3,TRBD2,CASGPPGGTSVPSGADTQYF,TGTGCTAGTGGCCCACCCGGGGGGACTAGCGTTCCGAGTGGGGCAGATACGCAGTATTTT
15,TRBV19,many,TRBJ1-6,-,CASTDQGRSRSPLHF,TGTGCCAGTACTGATCAGGGGCGATCTCGGTCACCCCTCCACTTT
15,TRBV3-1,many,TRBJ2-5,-,CASNSKLSGQETQYF,TGTGCCAGCAACTCTAAATTATCGGGGCAAGAGACCCAGTACTTC
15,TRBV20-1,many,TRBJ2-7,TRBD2,CSARADWEGYYEQYF,TGCAGTGCTAGGGCGGACTGGGAGGGATACTACGAGCAGTACTTC
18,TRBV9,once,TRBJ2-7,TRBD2,CASSVGASGRADRNEQYF,TGTGCCAGCAGCGTAGGGGCTAGCGGGAGGGCCGACAGAAACGAGCAGTACTTC
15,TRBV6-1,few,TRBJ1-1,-,CSSTRGLGMNIEDFF,TGTTCCTCAACGAGGGGCTTGGGGATGAACATTGAAGATTTCTTT
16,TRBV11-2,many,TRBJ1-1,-,CASSLRSGIENTEAFF,TGTGCCAGCAGCTTAAGGAGCGGTATTGAGAACACTGAAGCTTTCTTT
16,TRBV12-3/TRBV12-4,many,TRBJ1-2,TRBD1,CASSLFEIRGLDGYTF,TGTGCCAGCAGTTTATTCGAGATAAGGGGGCTGGATGGCTACACCTTC
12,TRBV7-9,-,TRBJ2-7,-,CAGISPFYEQYF,TGTGCCGGCATCTCACCGTTCTACGAGCAGTACTTC
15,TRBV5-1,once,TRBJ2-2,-,CASRALSVNTGELFF,TGCGCCAGCAGGGCACTATCGGTGAACACCGGGGAGCTGTTTTTT
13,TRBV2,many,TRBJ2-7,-,CASNVRVSHEQYF,TGTGCCAGCAATGTCAGGGTGTCTCACGAGCAGTACTTC
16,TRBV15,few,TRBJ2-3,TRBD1,CATSIGTGGVADTQYF,TGTGCCACCAGCATAGGGACAGGGGGAGTGGCAGATACGCAGTATTTT
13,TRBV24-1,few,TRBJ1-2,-,CATSRTVNYGYTF,TGTGCGACCAGTCGTACCGTGAACTATGGCTACACATTC
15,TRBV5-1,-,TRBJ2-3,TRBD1,CASSPTGGVADTQYF,TGCGCCAGCAGCCCGACAGGGGGTGTAGCTGATACGCAGTATTTT
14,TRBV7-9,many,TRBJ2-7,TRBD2,CASSLAGGHGEQYF,TGTGCCAGCAGCCTAGCGGGAGGGCATGGCGAGCAGTACTTC
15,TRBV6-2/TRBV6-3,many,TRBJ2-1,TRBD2,CASSSGSGGWNEQFF,TGTGCCAGCAGTTCAGGGAGCGGGGGATGGAATGAGCAGTTCTTC
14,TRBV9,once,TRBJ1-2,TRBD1,CASSSAGTGDGYTF,TGTGCCAGCAGCTCTGCCGGGACAGGGGACGGCTACACCTTC
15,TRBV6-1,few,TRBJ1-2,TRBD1,CASSEDAGGLGGYTF,TGTGCCAGCAGTGAAGATGCAGGGGGCTTGGGTGGCTACACCTTC
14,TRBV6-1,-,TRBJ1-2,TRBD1,CASSGGQGYGFYTF,TGTGCCAGCAGTGGTGGACAGGGATATGGTTTCTACACCTTC
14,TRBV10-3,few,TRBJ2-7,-,CAISTLEREYEQYF,TGTGCCATCAGTACCCTGGAGAGGGAGTACGAGCAGTACTTC
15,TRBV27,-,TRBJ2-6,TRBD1,CPSSPRGLGANVLTF,TGTCCCAGCAGTCCGAGGGGGCTTGGTGCCAACGTCCTGACTTTC
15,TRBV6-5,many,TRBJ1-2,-,CASSYFGPGESGYTF,TGTGCCAGCAGTTACTTTGGCCCGGGGGAGAGTGGCTACACCTTC
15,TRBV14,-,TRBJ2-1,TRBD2,CASSHGLAGGNEHFF,TGTGCCAGCAGCCACGGCCTAGCGGGAGGCAATGAGCATTTCTTC
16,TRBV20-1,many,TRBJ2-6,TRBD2,CSARPGGTSGANVLTF,TGCAGTGCCAGGCCGGGGGGAACCTCTGGGGCCAACGTCCTGACTTTC